The 32 T cell receptor beta chains reported below all come from one sample, sequenced in a study of T cell responses to AZD1222 COVID-19 vaccine. Sequencing was performed with immunoSEQ multiplex PCR; in TCRdb, only in-frame clones are kept and a portion is missing. This table holds around 260,000 clones, 85% to 95% found once. Sequences were derived from peripheral blood, sampled on day 0 of AZD1222 vaccination. Every receptor here comes from an adult in good health.

The J gene is TRBJ1-5, the V gene TRBV15; D is undetermined. V was cut by 0 bases and J by 11 bases, with 8 bases left in between. This CDR3 spans 12 amino acids. Per the germline V gene, CDR1 is LNHNV and CDR2 is YYDKDF (reference sequence). The CDR3 reads CATSRDTRTQHF. CDR3 bases: TGTGCCACCAGCAGAGATACCCGGACCCAGCATTTT.

Only one count was recorded for this clone. The chain combines TRBV6-5 with TRBJ2-7, with D possibly being TRBD1 (5 bases). CDR3 length equals 14 residues. The germline V and J ends were trimmed by 0 bases and 12 bases, with 18 bases remaining between them. In germline, CDR1 is MNHEY, CDR2 SVGAGI. CDR3 nucleotides: TGTGCCAGCAGTTACTCGAGAAGGGGCTTCCCTCGGTACTTC. It specifies CASSYSRRGFPRYF.

The rearrangement joins TRBV6-5 to TRBJ1-2, with TRBD1 as a possible D gene (6 bases). CDR1 MNHEY and CDR2 SVGAGI come from the germline V gene. The CDR3 covers 15 residues. V was pared by 6 bases and J by 2 bases, with 16 bases between. CDR3 coding DNA: TGTGCCAGCAGGCCCTACCCCGGGACAAACTATGGCTACACCTTC. Its translation: CASRPYPGTNYGYTF.

The genes are TRBV28 and TRBJ2-7, with D tentatively TRBD1 or TRBD2 (6 bases each). The CDR3 is made up of 12 amino acids. Germline V gives CDR1 MDHEN, CDR2 SYDVKM. V was trimmed by 10 bases and J by 4 bases, leaving 14 bases between them. This chain's CDR3 is CATRQAGYEQYF. CDR3 DNA: TGTGCCACTCGACAGGCGGGGTACGAGCAGTACTTC.

The chain joins TRBV2 to TRBJ2-3; the D is unclear. Trimming left V 1 base short and J 2 bases short, with 7 bases between. Germline CDR1 reads SNHLY; CDR2 reads FYNNEI. CDR3 length: 14 residues. The CDR3: CASSEGRTTDTQYF. CDR3 in DNA: TGTGCCAGCAGTGAAGGGAGAACCACAGATACGCAGTATTTT.

The V call is TRBV7-2, the J call TRBJ1-1, with 9 bases identical to TRBD1. Germline CDR1 and CDR2: SGHTA and FQGNSA. Trimming took 6 bases from V and 8 from J; bases not matched to a gene: 10. The CDR3 has 14 residues. The CDR3 DNA follows: TGTGCCAGCAGTCTAGGCGGGACAGGGAGAGAAGCTTTCTTT. As protein: CASSLGGTGREAFF.

The CDR3 DNA is TGTGCCAGCAGCCCCAAAGATACGCAGTATTTT. This sequence encodes CASSPKDTQYF. The chain links TRBV7-9 to TRBJ2-3; D is unclear. Germline CDR1 SEHNR, CDR2 FQNEAQ (reference sequence). V was cut by 5 bases and J by 5 bases, with 5 bases left in between. The CDR3 runs to 11 residues. The full variable domain, rest sourced from reference TRBV7-9 and TRBJ2-3, is DTGVSQNPRHKITKRGQNVTFRCDPISEHNRLYWYRQTLGQGPEFLTYFQNEAQLEKSRLLSDRFSAERPKGSFSTLEIQRTEQGDSAMYLCASSPKDTQYFGPGTRLTVL.

The chain combines TRBV11-2 with TRBJ1-1; possible D gene TRBD1, 6 bases. Deletions cut 3 bases from V and 3 bases from J, with 8 bases between. This CDR3 has 13 residues. Germline CDR1 reads SGHAT; CDR2 reads FQNNGV. The CDR3 coding sequence is TGTGCCAGCAGCTTGGACAGAGACACTGAAGCTTTCTTT. Translated, it gives CASSLDRDTEAFF.

The chain couples TRBV6-2 or TRBV6-3 to TRBJ1-5, with D maybe TRBD1 (5 bases). V was shortened by 2 bases and J by 7 bases, with 15 bases between the two germline ends. The CDR3 runs to 15 residues. CDR1 and CDR2 from the germline V gene are MNHEY and SVGEGT. The CDR3 sequence: CASSYHGATRQPQHF. CDR3 bases: TGTGCCAGCAGTTACCACGGGGCGACAAGGCAGCCCCAGCATTTT.

This chain uses TRBV5-1 with TRBJ1-2; 7 nucleotides agree with TRBD1. From germline, CDR1 is SGHRS and CDR2 YFSETQ. This CDR3 has 13 amino acids. Trimming removed 4 bases from V and 7 bases from J; junction bases left unmatched: 7. CDR3 amino acids: CASSAWTGRGYTF. The DNA for the CDR3 is TGCGCCAGCAGCGCGTGGACAGGCCGTGGCTACACCTTC.

This chain links TRBV28 with TRBJ2-7, with TRBD2 matching over 11 bases. The CDR3 runs to 15 residues. Germline V gene sequence: CDR1 MDHEN, CDR2 SYDVKM. Germline trimming cut 5 bases from V and 1 base from J; bases unmatched to any gene: 4. The CDR3 protein is CASSLWTSGSYEQYF. CDR3 coding DNA: TGTGCCAGCAGTCTGTGGACTAGCGGGTCCTACGAGCAGTACTTC.

V and J are TRBV7-8 and TRBJ1-4, with D tentatively TRBD1 (6 bases). Germline values: CDR1 SGHVS, CDR2 FQNEAQ. The CDR3 spans 16 residues. Trimming shortened V by 3 bases and J by 5 bases, and 16 bases separated the two germline ends. Here the CDR3 reads CASSLWGAGENEKLFF. CDR3 coding DNA: TGTGCCAGCAGCTTGTGGGGGGCAGGGGAGAATGAAAAACTGTTTTTT. Using reference TRBV7-8 and TRBJ1-4 for the parts outside the CDR3, the full variable domain is GAGVSQSPRYKVAKRGQDVALRCDPISGHVSLFWYQQALGQGPEFLTYFQNEAQLDKSGLPSDRFFAERPEGSVSTLKIQRTQQEDSAVYLCASSLWGAGENEKLFFGSGTQLSVL.

The rearrangement links TRBV9 to TRBJ2-3; weak D call: TRBD2 (5 bases). Germline CDR1 is SGDLS and CDR2 is YYNGEE. This CDR3 spans 16 amino acids. Between the trimmed V and J ends, which lost 4 bases and 2 bases, there was a span of 17 bases. This CDR3 reads CASSSMERELTDTQYF. DNA of the CDR3: TGTGCCAGCAGCTCCATGGAGAGGGAGCTCACAGATACGCAGTATTTT.

This chain links TRBV4-3 with TRBJ1-4; TRBD1 aligns across 7 bases. The V gene end was trimmed by 3 bases and the J gene end by 5 bases; junction bases not matched to a gene: 9. CDR1 and CDR2 (germline): LGHNA, YSLEER. CDR3 length equals 16 residues. The CDR3 here is CASSQNPGQWNEKLFF. CDR3 DNA: TGCGCCAGCAGCCAGAATCCGGGACAGTGGAATGAAAAACTGTTTTTT.

The chain links TRBV7-9 to TRBJ1-5, with D possibly being TRBD1 (5 bases). V dropped 5 bases and J dropped 6 bases, with 23 bases sitting between them. The CDR3 is 17 amino acids. CDR1 SEHNR and CDR2 FQNEAQ come from the germline V gene (reference sequence). As DNA, the CDR3 is TGTGCCAGCAGCCTGGCTCCCGGGACGGGGGTAGGTCAGCCCCAGCATTTT. Its protein is CASSLAPGTGVGQPQHF.

The CDR3 spells CASSPVDKSYEQYF. In DNA, the CDR3 is TGTGCCAGCAGTCCTGTGGACAAAAGCTACGAGCAGTACTTC. The chain couples TRBV27 to TRBJ2-7, with D perhaps TRBD1 (5 bases). The CDR3 has 14 amino acids. Germline V CDR1 and CDR2: MNHEY, SMNVEV (reference sequence). Trimming cost V 5 bases and J 3 bases, with 14 bases left between them.

This clone turned up a few times. The chain links TRBV2 to TRBJ1-6; 7 positions agree with TRBD1. CDR3 size: 14 residues. The V and J ends lost 2 bases and 11 bases, in that order; junction bases with no gene match: 6. Germline lookup yields CDR1 SNHLY and CDR2 FYNNEI. This CDR3 is CASSELGTVAPLHF. CDR3 coding DNA: TGTGCCAGCAGTGAACTAGGGACAGTAGCACCCCTCCACTTT. Looking up the rest from reference TRBV2 and TRBJ1-6 gives the full variable domain: EPEVTQTPSHQVTQMGQEVILRCVPISNHLYFYWYRQILGQKVEFLVSFYNNEISEKSEIFDDQFSVERPDGSNFTLKIRSTKLEDSAMYFCASSELGTVAPLHFGNGTRLTVT.

J is TRBJ2-1 and V is TRBV5-1; D is unclear. The CDR3 is 14 amino acids. Germline V gene data show CDR1 as SGHRS and CDR2 as YFSETQ. With 2 bases removed from V and 10 bases from J, the gap between germline ends came to 16 bases. Here the CDR3 DNA reads TGCGCCAGCAGCTTTGCCTCGACCTCCCAGGAGCAGTTCTTC. Its protein product is CASSFASTSQEQFF.

The rearrangement uses TRBV6-1 and TRBJ1-2, with unresolved D. The CDR3 runs 13 residues. CDR1 and CDR2 from the germline V gene are MNHNS and SASEGT. Trimming shortened V by 2 bases and J by 12 bases, and 16 bases separated the two germline ends. In DNA, the CDR3 is TGTGCCAGCAGTGAATTGACAAGGTCCTCAGACACCTTC. This sequence encodes CASSELTRSSDTF.

The chain carries TRBV4-3 and TRBJ2-7; TRBD1 aligns across 10 bases. V lost 1 base and J lost 4; bases outside the gene matches: 7. In germline, CDR1 is LGHNA, CDR2 YSLEER. This CDR3 contains 16 residues. The CDR3 nucleotides are TGCGCCAGCAGCCAAGGCAACCGGGACAGGGGTTACGAGCAGTACTTC. Translation: CASSQGNRDRGYEQYF.

V is TRBV12-3 or TRBV12-4 and J is TRBJ2-3, with D possibly TRBD2 on 6 matching bases. The CDR3 loop spans 13 amino acids. The germline V and J ends were trimmed by 6 bases and 4 bases, with 11 bases remaining between them. CDR3 in amino acids: CASRQTSADTQYF. CDR3 coding DNA: TGTGCCAGCAGACAGACTAGTGCAGATACGCAGTATTTT.

The V gene is TRBV2, the J gene TRBJ2-1; 9 nucleotides agree with TRBD2. The CDR3 consists of 17 residues. The germline V gene encodes CDR1 SNHLY and CDR2 FYNNEI. V was clipped by 5 bases and J by 2 bases; unmatched bases: 10. As DNA, the CDR3 is TGTGCCAGCAGTCCCCGGCTAGCGGGAAAAACCTACAATGAGCAGTTCTTC. As protein: CASSPRLAGKTYNEQFF.

With respect to this clone: At one end the junction does not follow the germline gene, possibly because of a read error. This rearrangement joins TRBV20-1 to TRBJ2-7; D ambiguous. This CDR3 contains 11 residues. Germline assignment: CDR1 DFQATT and CDR2 SNEGSKA (reference sequence). The CDR3 here is CSASLLGPGPF. CDR3 DNA: TGCAGTGCTTCCCTCCTTGGACCCGGGCCCTTC.

This clone was detected only once. The genes are TRBV10-3 and TRBJ2-1; TRBD1 might be the D (6 bases). Trimming shortened V by 0 bases and J by 15 bases, and 15 bases separated the two germline ends. CDR3 length equals 13 residues. Germline V gives CDR1 ENHRY, CDR2 SYGVKD. CDR3 sequence: CAISESAQGWPFF. In DNA form, the CDR3 reads TGTGCCATCAGTGAGTCCGCCCAGGGGTGGCCGTTCTTC.

The genes are TRBV6-5 and TRBJ2-5, with D perhaps given as TRBD1 or TRBD2 (5 bases each). Germline-derived CDR1 and CDR2 are MNHEY and SVGAGI. The CDR3 is 14 amino acids. Trimming left V 7 bases short and J 5 bases short, with 17 bases between. The CDR3 region is CASTPTGTRETQYF. In DNA form, the CDR3 reads TGTGCCAGCACCCCGACCGGGACCCGGGAGACCCAGTACTTC.

The CDR3 DNA follows: TGTGCCAGTAGAGCTTCGGGGGGGGGCAATCAGCCCCAGCATTTT. Translating gives CASRASGGGNQPQHF. V gene TRBV19 combines with J gene TRBJ1-5; weak D call: TRBD1 (5 bases). The CDR3 length is 15 residues. Germline CDR1 reads LNHDA; CDR2 reads SQIVND (reference sequence). V lost 6 bases, J lost 2 bases, and 14 bases lay in between.

The CDR3 DNA reads TGCAGCGTCCTTACTGGACAAGAGACCCAGTACTTC. This gives the protein CSVLTGQETQYF. The chain uses TRBV29-1 and TRBJ2-5; unclear D gene. In germline, CDR1 is SQVTM, CDR2 ANQGSEA. This CDR3 contains 12 residues. Trimming left V 6 bases short and J 2 bases short, with 10 bases between.

This clone was seen a few times. Other DNA variants within this sample encode the same CDR3. The chain is built from TRBV3-1 (or the pseudogene TRBV3-2) and TRBJ2-7; D gene uncertain. Trimming took off 1 base at V and 2 bases at J, with 0 bases between the two ends. Per germline, CDR1 LGHDT and CDR2 YNNKEL (reference sequence). The length of the CDR3 is 11 residues. CDR3 DNA sequence: TGTGCCAGCAGCCAAGCCTACGAGCAGTACTTC. It is translated as CASSQAYEQYF.

V and J are TRBV28 and TRBJ1-1; D gene unclear. Germline V gene data show CDR1 as MDHEN and CDR2 as SYDVKM. The germline V and J ends were trimmed by 5 bases and 11 bases, with 15 bases remaining between them. CDR3 length: 12 amino acids. CDR3 sequence reads: CASSPSRRGAFF. In DNA form, the CDR3 reads TGTGCCAGCAGTCCAAGCCGGAGAGGGGCTTTCTTT.

The rearrangement links TRBV6-6 to TRBJ1-5, with 7 bases matching TRBD1. The germline V gene has CDR1 MNHNY and CDR2 SVGAGI (reference sequence). The CDR3 has 13 residues. J gave up 4 bases and V 6 bases, and 3 bases lay outside the gene matches. The CDR3 protein is CASRDRENQPQHF. CDR3 DNA sequence: TGTGCCAGCAGAGACAGGGAAAATCAGCCCCAGCATTTT.

The chain links TRBV4-1 to TRBJ2-7; D remains unclear. CDR3 length: 15 amino acids. Germline V lookup: CDR1 MGHRA, CDR2 YSYEKL. V was cut by 0 bases and J by 1 base, with 10 bases left in between. The DNA of the CDR3 is TGCGCCAGCAGCCAAGAGTTAGGCAGGTCCTACGAGCAGTACTTC. Translation gives CASSQELGRSYEQYF.

The rearrangement uses TRBV3-1 (or the pseudogene TRBV3-2) and TRBJ1-4, with D unclear. V was clipped by 4 bases and J by 8 bases, with 11 bases between them. The CDR3 has 13 residues. Per the germline V gene, CDR1 is LGHDT and CDR2 is YNNKEL (reference sequence). CDR3 DNA: TGTGCCAGCAGCCTGTGGGCCGAGGAAAAACTGTTTTTT. It yields the protein CASSLWAEEKLFF.